This is a list of T cell receptor beta chains from one sample in a study of blood T cells in healthy people across ages. TCRdb reprocessed the 5' RACE reads via MiXCR and lists one record per CDR3 protein. The data show a few hundred thousand distinct CDR3 sequences, 27% seen once. Sequencing was done on a sample of blood. These receptors all stem from a woman in her 70s in good health. CDR3s include the opening cysteine and the closing phenylalanine or tryptophan. D genes are given only for firm matches. Clone size is stated in some rows and not others, as once, few, many or a class when expanded.

j_call clone_size v_call d_call cdr3_nt cdr3_aa
TRBJ1-6 - TRBV11-3 - TGTGCCAGCAGCTTTCGGGACGGGGCAATTTCACCCCTCCACTTT CASSFRDGAISPLHF
TRBJ1-1 - TRBV20-1 - TGCAGTACTAAAGTCCTCGGTAGGAACACTGAAGCTTTCTTT CSTKVLGRNTEAFF
TRBJ1-2 few TRBV25-1 TRBD1 TGTGCCAGCACCGGGACAGGGAGAAAAGGCTACACCTTC CASTGTGRKGYTF
TRBJ2-7 - TRBV7-2 TRBD1 TGTGCCAGCACCATAGACAGGGCCCACTACGAGCAGTACTTC CASTIDRAHYEQYF
TRBJ1-1 - TRBV4-1 - TGCGCCAGCAGCTATACACCGGACACTGAAGCTTTCTTT CASSYTPDTEAFF
TRBJ2-5 few TRBV24-1 TRBD1 TGTGCCACCAGTGATACCGGACAGGGGGTGATGGGAGAGACCCAGTACTTC CATSDTGQGVMGETQYF
TRBJ2-7 - TRBV10-3 TRBD1 TGTGCCCTCAGGCCGAGCAGGGGGTCCGGCGAGCAGTACTTC CALRPSRGSGEQYF
TRBJ1-2 few TRBV5-6 TRBD1 TGTGCCAGCAGTCTTCTGGACAGGAACAACTATGGCCACACCTTC CASSLLDRNNYGHTF
TRBJ1-5 - TRBV29-1 - TGCAGCGTTGGACGTCCAAATCAGCCCCAGCATTTT CSVGRPNQPQHF
TRBJ2-1 - TRBV27 - TGTGCCAGCAGTTTATTTGGCTACCCAGGGACCTCCTACAATGAGCAGTTCTTC CASSLFGYPGTSYNEQFF
TRBJ2-3 many TRBV12-3/TRBV12-4 - TGTGCCAGCAGTTCACGGCGCACAGATACGCAGTATTTT CASSSRRTDTQYF
TRBJ2-3 few TRBV9 - TGTGCCAGCAGCGCAGGGATCACAGATACGCAGTATTTT CASSAGITDTQYF
TRBJ1-2 - TRBV5-6 - TGTGCCAGCAGCTGGGCCCCGGCAGCCTTGGACTATGGCTACACCTTC CASSWAPAALDYGYTF
TRBJ2-3 few TRBV5-1 - TGCGCCAGCAGCCCCGAGGGAATCAATACGCAGTATTTT CASSPEGINTQYF
TRBJ2-3 few TRBV10-2 TRBD1 TGCGCCAGCAGCGGACAGGGAGCTAATACGCAGTATTTT CASSGQGANTQYF
TRBJ2-3 - TRBV12-3/TRBV12-4 TRBD2 TGTGCCAGCAGTTACTCGACTAGCGCAGATACGCAGTATTTT CASSYSTSADTQYF
TRBJ2-2 - TRBV7-2 TRBD2 TGTGCCAGCAGCTTATCAGCGGGGTGGACCGGGGAGCTGTTTTTT CASSLSAGWTGELFF
TRBJ2-3 - TRBV29-1 - TGCAGCGTTAGAGAGAGTCCTAGCACAGATACGCAGTATTTT CSVRESPSTDTQYF
TRBJ2-7 few TRBV20-1 - TGCAGTGTGGGACTGATGCTTAGCAACGAGCAGTACTTC CSVGLMLSNEQYF
TRBJ1-2 - TRBV4-1 - TGCGCCAGCAGCCAAGAGACAGGTCTAGAAGGCTACACCTTC CASSQETGLEGYTF
TRBJ1-5 few TRBV7-2 - TGTGCCAGCAGCTTAGGTACGAGCAGGGAGCATCAGCCCCAGCATTTT CASSLGTSREHQPQHF
TRBJ1-6 many TRBV18 - TGTGCCAGCTCACAGGGCCAAAATTCACCCCTCCACTTT CASSQGQNSPLHF
TRBJ2-7 - TRBV4-3 TRBD1 TGCGCCAGCAGCCAAACGCTCCCCGGGACAGGGACCGTCTACGAGCAGTACTTC CASSQTLPGTGTVYEQYF
TRBJ2-5 few TRBV7-2 - TGTGCCAGCAACTTACTAGGGTCGGAGACCCAGTACTTC CASNLLGSETQYF
TRBJ1-2 few TRBV7-2 TRBD1 TGTGCCAGCAGCCTAACCCCCGGGACAGGGGCTTCTGGCACCTTC CASSLTPGTGASGTF
TRBJ1-1 - TRBV29-1 TRBD1 TGCAGCGTTGGACAGGGGGGTTACACTGAAGCTTTCTTT CSVGQGGYTEAFF
TRBJ2-5 - TRBV4-1 - TGCGCCAGCAGCCAAGATGGAGTTTCTTCTGGCGAGACCCAGTACTTC CASSQDGVSSGETQYF
TRBJ1-1 - TRBV28 - TGTGCCACCCGAGAAGGAGGGCTCACTGAAGCTTTCTTT CATREGGLTEAFF
TRBJ2-5 - TRBV7-2 - TGTGCCAGCAGCTTACAATTCGCCCAAGAGACCCAGTACTTC CASSLQFAQETQYF
TRBJ2-5 - TRBV25-1 - TGTGCCAGCATGAAGGACATCAAAGCGGAGACCCAGTACTTC CASMKDIKAETQYF
TRBJ2-1 - TRBV28 - TGTGCCAGCAGGTCTTGGTCCCCAAAGGGGTACAATGAGCAGTTCTTC CASRSWSPKGYNEQFF
TRBJ2-6 few TRBV6-5 - TGTGCCAGCAGTTACTCGTTCAGGGGTGAGAATGTGACTTTC CASSYSFRGENVTF
TRBJ1-2 - TRBV5-1 TRBD1 TGCGCCAGCAGCTCAGGGGGATTAGGCGGCTACACCTTC CASSSGGLGGYTF
TRBJ2-1 few TRBV2 TRBD2 TGTGCCAGCAGGCCCCTAGCGGGGGCATCCTACAATGAGCAGTTCTTC CASRPLAGASYNEQFF
TRBJ2-4 few TRBV29-1 TRBD2 TGCGGCGTTGAACTGATAGCGGGGCTAGCCAAAAACATTCAGTACTTC CGVELIAGLAKNIQYF
TRBJ1-2 - TRBV15 - TGTGCCACCAGCAGAGATCAGTGGGGCTACACCTTC CATSRDQWGYTF
TRBJ2-5 - TRBV6-2/TRBV6-3 - TGTGCCAGCAGTATGGGGGGCTGGACCCAGTACTTC CASSMGGWTQYF
TRBJ2-5 few TRBV7-8 - TGTGCCAGCAGCTTAGGGTGGGGGTATCGCGGAGAGACCCAGTACTTC CASSLGWGYRGETQYF
TRBJ2-7 - TRBV5-1 TRBD1 TGCGCCAGCAGCTCGGGACAGGAGTACTACGAGCAGTACTTC CASSSGQEYYEQYF
TRBJ1-3 - TRBV6-5 - TGTGCCAGCAGTTCTTCTGGGGACACCATATATTTT CASSSSGDTIYF
TRBJ2-7 few TRBV18 TRBD2 TGTGCCAGCTCATGGGGCACGGGAGGCTACGAGCAGTACTTC CASSWGTGGYEQYF
TRBJ1-6 many TRBV12-3/TRBV12-4 - TGTGCCAGCAGTTTAAGCTCCTATAATTCACCCCTCCACTTT CASSLSSYNSPLHF
TRBJ2-7 few TRBV5-1 TRBD2 TGCGCCAGCAGCTTATTAGGACTAGCCTACGAGCAGTACTTC CASSLLGLAYEQYF
TRBJ1-4 few TRBV5-1 - TGCGCCAGCAGCTTGTTTCCCCCGGGACAAAGTAATGAAAAACTGTTTTTT CASSLFPPGQSNEKLFF
TRBJ2-2 few TRBV5-1 - TGCGCCAGCAGCTTGGTGGGGACCGCCACCGGGGAGCTGTTTTTT CASSLVGTATGELFF
TRBJ2-1 - TRBV15 - TGTGCCCCCAGCAGAGGTCGGACAGTTAATGAGCAGTTCTTC CAPSRGRTVNEQFF
TRBJ2-5 - TRBV5-1 - TGCGCCAGCAGCTTTGGGGGGGGGCCAGGAGAGACCCAGTACTTC CASSFGGGPGETQYF
TRBJ2-5 few TRBV20-1 TRBD2 TGCAGCCCGGGGGGGGCAATTCGTGAGACCCAGTACTTC CSPGGAIRETQYF
TRBJ1-2 - TRBV12-3/TRBV12-4 TRBD1 TGTGCCAGCAGTTACCGACAGGGCGAGGAGGGCTACACCTTC CASSYRQGEEGYTF
TRBJ1-1 - TRBV5-1 - TGCGCCAGCAGCAGGGAGGGACACCTGAACACTGAAGCTTTCTTT CASSREGHLNTEAFF
TRBJ2-3 few TRBV21-1 - TGTGCCAGCAGGTCTCGCTGGGGCCTAACAACAGATACGCAGTATTTT CASRSRWGLTTDTQYF